Below are 5 T cell receptor beta chains sequenced from a single sample in a study of T cells generated in artificial thymic organoids. For these TCRs, the target antigens are not known. TCRalpha and TCRbeta libraries were amplified separately by semi-nested PCR with TRAC or TRBC reverse primers. One entry per CDR3 protein, called by TCRdb with MiXCR from the 5' RACE reads. This table has 5,400 or so distinct CDR3 sequences, around a quarter appearing once. The organoids combined MS5 murine stromal cells carrying human DLL1 with human hematopoietic stem and progenitor cells. Residual T cells were removed by FACS sorting CD34+CD3- progenitor cells before seeding the organoids. The sample taken for sequencing was naive CD8+ T cells grown in artificial thymic organoids from cord blood stem and progenitor cells. As for subset: CD3+TCRalphabeta+CD8SP T cells; for blood, CD45RO-CCR7+ naive CD8+ T cells. The receptors stem from a human donor who gave cord blood stem cells for thymic organoid culture, a cardiac surgery patient who gave postnatal thymus, or a blood donor (not recorded which).

This clonotype is medium-sized in the sample. The gene calls are TRBV4-3 and TRBJ2-7; 7 bases map to TRBD1. After removal of 0 bases from V and 0 bases from J, the junction contained 14 bases not matched to a gene. The CDR3 consists of 19 residues. Germline V gene data show CDR1 as LGHNA and CDR2 as YSLEER. The CDR3 spells CASSQDLGTALAHSYEQYF. The CDR3 region has the DNA TGCGCCAGCAGCCAAGATCTGGGGACAGCCTTAGCGCACTCCTACGAGCAGTACTTC.

This clonotype was seen many times. The V call is TRBV5-1, the J call TRBJ2-2; either TRBD1 or TRBD2 may fit D (6 bases each). V was pared by 2 bases and J by 2 bases, with 10 bases between. Germline V gene sequence: CDR1 SGHRS, CDR2 YFSETQ. The CDR3 loop spans 15 amino acids. The CDR3 loop reads CASSFWGANTGELFF. The CDR3 bases are TGCGCCAGCAGCTTTTGGGGGGCAAACACCGGGGAGCTGTTTTTT.

This clonotype qualifies as medium-sized (0.01 to 0.1%). The rearrangement uses TRBV6-2 or TRBV6-3 and TRBJ2-5; no reliable D call. V was trimmed by 0 bases and J by 6 bases, leaving 2 bases between them. The CDR3 length is 11 residues. Per the germline V gene, CDR1 is MNHEY and CDR2 is SVGEGT. Here the CDR3 reads CASSYSKTQYF. CDR3 nucleotide sequence: TGTGCCAGCAGTTACTCGAAGACCCAGTACTTC.

By proportion, this clonotype is medium-sized (0.01 to 0.1%). The chain carries TRBV6-2 or TRBV6-3 and TRBJ1-6; D possibly corresponds to TRBD1 (5 bases). V lost 2 bases and J 7 bases, leaving 9 bases between the germline ends. CDR3 size: 14 residues. Germline V gene lookup returns CDR1 MNHEY and CDR2 SVGEGT. CDR3 residues: CASSYQGRNSPLHF. The DNA of the CDR3 is TGTGCCAGCAGTTACCAGGGAAGGAATTCACCCCTCCACTTT.

Relative to its sample, this clonotype is medium-sized. This chain links TRBV13 with TRBJ2-7; 7 bases match TRBD2. Trimming took 8 bases from V and 5 from J; bases not matched to a gene: 12. Germline V CDR1 and CDR2: PRHDT, FYEKMQ (reference sequence). This CDR3 region has 14 residues. The CDR3 protein is CASCTWAGVHEQYF. The CDR3, as DNA: TGTGCCAGCTGTACCTGGGCGGGAGTGCACGAGCAGTACTTC.